This passage covers 5 T cell receptor beta chains from one sample sequenced in a study of neurological immune-mediated disorders (dated by TCRdb to between 2018 and 2021). Receptors were amplified or captured by 5' RACE. Sequenced on an Illumina HiSeq 2500. TCRdb took the public reads, trimmed them with fastp at Q25, ran MiXCR for clone calling and kept in-frame beta chains. Duplicate CDR3 protein sequences are folded into a single record with the most common DNA and genes. The sample table holds around 69,000 distinct CDR3 sequences, of which 3.4% were seen once. The ten largest clones take up about 4% of the sample. Sequences were obtained from PBMCs. These receptors came from a man aged 35 to 55 with multiple sclerosis.

This clonotype was observed many times. The chain carries TRBV10-3 and TRBJ1-2, with D perhaps matching TRBD1 (6 bases). CDR1 and CDR2 from the germline V gene are ENHRY and SYGVKD. This CDR3 is 14 amino acids long. V lost 6 bases to trimming and J lost 8 bases, with 19 bases between them. The CDR3 DNA reads as TGTGCCATCAGGACAACACCTTTTGGGGGCGGCTACACCTTC. This gives the protein CAIRTTPFGGGYTF.

This clonotype was picked up many times. This sequence joins TRBV7-8 and TRBJ2-1; TRBD2 is a possible D gene (6 bases). Germline V lookup: CDR1 SGHVS, CDR2 FQNEAQ. Deletions cut 6 bases from V and 8 bases from J, with 14 bases between. This CDR3 contains 13 residues. The CDR3, as DNA: TGTGCCAGCAGGCCTAAACTAGCCGATGAGCAGTTCTTC. It specifies CASRPKLADEQFF.

This clonotype was counted at least ten times. V and J are TRBV12-3 or TRBV12-4 and TRBJ2-3, with TRBD2 matching 7 bases. CDR3 length equals 15 residues. V lost 2 bases and J lost 6; bases outside the gene matches: 8. The CDR3 bases are TGTGCCAGCAGTTTATTGGGAGGGGTTCTGGATACGCAGTATTTT. Its protein product is CASSLLGGVLDTQYF.

This clonotype was seen ten or more times. The chain is built from TRBV20-1 and TRBJ2-1; 10 bases map to TRBD2. CDR1 and CDR2 (germline): DFQATT, SNEGSKA (reference sequence). V was clipped by 3 bases and J by 7 bases; unmatched bases: 6. The CDR3 has 14 amino acids. The chain's CDR3 is CSASPAGGVNEQFF. In DNA, the CDR3 is TGCAGTGCTAGCCCAGCGGGGGGGGTAAATGAGCAGTTCTTC.

This clonotype showed up many times. V gene TRBV7-2 combines with J gene TRBJ1-5, with 7 bases lining up with TRBD1. The CDR3 runs to 14 residues. The germline gives CDR1 SGHTA, CDR2 FQGNSA. The J segment lost 6 bases and the V segment lost 8 bases, leaving 10 bases of the junction unmatched. CDR3 DNA: TGTGCCAGCTCAGACAGGGCGGGAGGTCAGCCCCAGCATTTT. Its translation: CASSDRAGGQPQHF.